This section outlines one T cell receptor (beta chain) sequence together with its context. Its antigen remains unknown. Other DNA sequences within the sample encode an identical CDR3. These data are taken from a study of T cell responses to AZD1222 COVID-19 vaccine. TCRdb's table, derived via immunoSEQ multiplex PCR, lists solely in-frame clones and lacks some. Here the sample spans about 130,000 clones, 85% to 90% being singletons. This CDR3 region has 12 residues. The germline V gene has CDR1 SGHNT and CDR2 YENEEA. V was clipped by 0 bases and J by 4 bases, with 4 bases between them. Points from the study as a whole: Repertoires were obtained solely post-peak T cell response.

Sample: peripheral blood, taken on day 0 of AZD1222 vaccination. The receptor was derived from an adult in good health. This chain joins TRBV11-3 and TRBJ2-7; D remains unclear. CDR3 protein: CASSLDGYEQYF. Written as DNA, the CDR3 is TGTGCCAGCAGCTTAGATGGGTACGAGCAGTACTTC.